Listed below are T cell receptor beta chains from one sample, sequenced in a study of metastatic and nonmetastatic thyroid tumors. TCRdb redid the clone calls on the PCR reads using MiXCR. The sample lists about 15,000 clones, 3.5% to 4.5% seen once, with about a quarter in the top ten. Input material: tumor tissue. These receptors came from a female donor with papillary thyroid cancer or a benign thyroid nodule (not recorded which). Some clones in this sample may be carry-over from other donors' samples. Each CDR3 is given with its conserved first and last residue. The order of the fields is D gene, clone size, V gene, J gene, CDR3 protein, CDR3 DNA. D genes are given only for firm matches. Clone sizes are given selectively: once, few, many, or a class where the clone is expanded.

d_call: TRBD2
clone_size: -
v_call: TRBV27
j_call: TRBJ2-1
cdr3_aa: CASRTAGGYKEKFF
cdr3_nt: TGTGCCAGCAGAACAGCGGGGGGGTACAAAGAGAAGTTCTTC

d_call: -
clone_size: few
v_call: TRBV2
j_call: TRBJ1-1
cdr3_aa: CASSVVENTEAFF
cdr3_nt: TGTGCCAGCAGTGTGGTTGAGAACACTGAAGCTTTCTTT

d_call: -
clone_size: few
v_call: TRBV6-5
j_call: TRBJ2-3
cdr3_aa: CASSYSNPLPGVPDTQYF
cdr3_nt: TGTGCCAGCAGTTACTCGAATCCTCTTCCGGGAGTACCAGATACGCAGTATTTT

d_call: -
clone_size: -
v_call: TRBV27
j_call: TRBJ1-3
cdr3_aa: CASSVSVGGNTIYF
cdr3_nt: TGTGCCAGCAGTGTTTCGGTCGGGGGAAACACCATATATTTT

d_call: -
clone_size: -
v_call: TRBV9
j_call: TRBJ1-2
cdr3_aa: CASSVDRANYGYTF
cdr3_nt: TGTGCCAGCAGCGTAGACAGGGCTAACTATGGCTACACCTTC

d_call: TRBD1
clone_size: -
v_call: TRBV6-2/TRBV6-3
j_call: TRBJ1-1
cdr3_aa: CASSDRGITEAFF
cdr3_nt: TGTGCCAGCAGCGACAGGGGGATCACTGAAGCTTTCTTT

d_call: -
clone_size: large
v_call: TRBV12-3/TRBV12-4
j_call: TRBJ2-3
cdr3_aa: CASSYVGFADTQYF
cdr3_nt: TGTGCCAGCAGTTACGTCGGGTTCGCAGATACGCAGTATTTT

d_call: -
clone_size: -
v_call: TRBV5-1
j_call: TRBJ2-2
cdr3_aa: CASSLAREVFTGELFF
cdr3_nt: TGCGCCAGCAGCTTGGCAAGGGAGGTCTTTACCGGGGAGCTGTTTTTT

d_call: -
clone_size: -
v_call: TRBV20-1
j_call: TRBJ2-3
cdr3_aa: CSASGRSDTQYF
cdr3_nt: TGCAGTGCTAGTGGCCGGTCCGATACGCAGTATTTT

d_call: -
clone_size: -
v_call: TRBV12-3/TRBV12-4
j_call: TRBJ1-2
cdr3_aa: CASRPFTGFSGYTF
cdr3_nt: TGTGCCAGCAGGCCTTTTACAGGGTTTTCTGGCTACACCTTC

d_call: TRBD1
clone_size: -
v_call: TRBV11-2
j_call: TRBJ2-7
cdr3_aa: CASSWDSVHEQYF
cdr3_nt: TGTGCCAGCAGCTGGGACAGCGTCCACGAGCAGTACTTC

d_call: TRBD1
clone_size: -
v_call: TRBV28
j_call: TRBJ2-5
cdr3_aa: CASSVLGTGGISETQYF
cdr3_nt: TGTGCCAGCAGTGTACTCGGGACAGGGGGAATATCGGAGACCCAGTACTTC

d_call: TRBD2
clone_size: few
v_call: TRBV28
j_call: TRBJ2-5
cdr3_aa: CASSLGLAVGGETQYF
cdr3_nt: TGTGCCAGCAGTTTAGGGCTAGCGGTGGGGGGGGAGACCCAGTACTTC

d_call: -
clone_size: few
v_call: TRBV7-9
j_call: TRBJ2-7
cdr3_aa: CASSLGGSRYEQYF
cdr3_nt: TGTGCCAGCAGCTTAGGAGGGAGCCGGTACGAGCAGTACTTC

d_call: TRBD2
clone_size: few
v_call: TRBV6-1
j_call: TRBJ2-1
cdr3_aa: CASSQTSGTYNEQFF
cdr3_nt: TGTGCCAGCAGTCAGACTAGCGGGACCTACAATGAGCAGTTCTTC

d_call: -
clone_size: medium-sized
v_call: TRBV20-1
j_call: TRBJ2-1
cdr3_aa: CSASYRGEQFF
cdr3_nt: TGCAGTGCTAGCTACCGGGGTGAGCAGTTCTTC

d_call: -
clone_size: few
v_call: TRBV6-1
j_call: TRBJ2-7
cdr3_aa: CASSEPLSYEQYF
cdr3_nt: TGTGCCAGCAGTGAACCCCTCTCCTACGAGCAGTACTTC

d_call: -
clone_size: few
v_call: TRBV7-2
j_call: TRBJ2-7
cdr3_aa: CASSLGLAYEQYF
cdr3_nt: TGTGCCAGCAGCTTGGGACTTGCCTACGAGCAGTACTTC

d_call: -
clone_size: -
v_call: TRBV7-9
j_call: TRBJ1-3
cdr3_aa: CASSPGKVSSGNTIYF
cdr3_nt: TGTGCCAGCAGCCCAGGCAAAGTGTCTTCTGGAAACACCATATATTTT

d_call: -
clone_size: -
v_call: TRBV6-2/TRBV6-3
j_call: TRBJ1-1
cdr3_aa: CASSYNADAAEAFF
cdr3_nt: TGTGCCAGCAGCTACAACGCTGACGCGGCTGAAGCTTTCTTT